This passage covers 31 T cell receptor beta chains from one sample sequenced in a study of blood T cell repertoires in COVID-19. Only in-frame clones appear in the TCRdb table, and some are missing; sequencing was by immunoSEQ multiplex PCR. Of tens of thousands of clones listed, about 85% are singletons. Sample: peripheral blood. The receptor source for this set is a human donor in a cohort sampled during active COVID-19.

The rearrangement joins TRBV2 to TRBJ2-3; D perhaps matches TRBD2 (5 bases). This CDR3 has 16 amino acids. The germline CDR1 and CDR2 sequences are SNHLY and FYNNEI. The ends were cut back, 2 bases at V and 0 bases at J, with 12 bases in the middle. The CDR3 DNA is TGTGCCAGCAGTGAATTGGTTGGGAGTAGCACAGATACGCAGTATTTT. This gives the protein CASSELVGSSTDTQYF.

V is TRBV5-1 and J is TRBJ2-7; tentatively, D is TRBD2 (7 bases). CDR3 length: 15 amino acids. The germline gives CDR1 SGHRS, CDR2 YFSETQ. The V and J ends lost 3 bases and 7 bases respectively, with 20 bases between them. CDR3 sequence (DNA): TGCGCCAGCAGCTGGGAGGGACGGGACACGAGGGAGCAGTACTTC. Translation: CASSWEGRDTREQYF.

The chain joins TRBV12-3 or TRBV12-4 to TRBJ1-6; D gene unclear. V lost 2 bases to trimming and J lost 7 bases, with 6 bases between them. The CDR3 contains 13 residues. The CDR3 protein is CASSLNGNSPLHF. In DNA, the CDR3 is TGTGCCAGCAGTTTAAACGGGAATTCACCCCTCCACTTT.

The V call is TRBV18, the J call TRBJ2-5, with D maybe TRBD1 (6 bases). V was pared by 3 bases and J by 2 bases, with 16 bases between. CDR3 length: 16 residues. Germline V gene sequence: CDR1 KGHSH, CDR2 LQKENI. The CDR3 bases are TGTGCCAGCTCACCGCCTCAGGGGATAGGGCAAGAGACCCAGTACTTC. Protein: CASSPPQGIGQETQYF.

The chain carries TRBV19 and TRBJ2-7; the match to TRBD2 covers 9 bases. Germline CDR1 and CDR2: LNHDA and SQIVND (reference sequence). The CDR3 has 13 amino acids. Trimming removed 5 bases from V and 6 bases from J; junction bases left unmatched: 5. The CDR3 protein is CASSWGLAGEQYF. CDR3 DNA sequence: TGTGCCAGTAGTTGGGGACTAGCTGGCGAGCAGTACTTC.

CDR3 in amino acids: CASSATRNTEAFF. Written as DNA, the CDR3 is TGTGCCAGCTCCGCGACACGGAACACTGAAGCTTTCTTT. The gene calls are TRBV18 and TRBJ1-1; unclear D gene. Germline-derived CDR1 and CDR2 are KGHSH and LQKENI. The germline V and J ends were trimmed by 6 bases and 1 base, with 9 bases remaining between them. The CDR3 runs 13 residues.

This chain uses TRBV11-2 with TRBJ2-5; 10 nucleotides agree with TRBD2. Per the germline V gene, CDR1 is SGHAT and CDR2 is FQNNGV. This CDR3 is 14 amino acids long. V shed 4 bases, J shed 3 bases, and the junction held 2 bases outside the gene matches. Here the CDR3 reads CASSYTSGEETQYF. The CDR3, as DNA: TGTGCCAGCAGCTACACTAGCGGGGAAGAGACCCAGTACTTC. Full variable domain (outside the CDR3, taken from reference TRBV11-2 and TRBJ2-5): EAGVAQSPRYKIIEKRQSVAFWCNPISGHATLYWYQQILGQGPKLLIQFQNNGVVDDSQLPKDRFSAERLKGVDSTLKIQPAKLEDSAVYLCASSYTSGEETQYFGPGTRLLVL.

This clone was observed a single time. The gene calls are TRBV25-1 and TRBJ2-7; 12 bases align to TRBD2. After removal of 3 bases from V and 5 bases from J, the junction contained 11 bases not matched to a gene. In germline, CDR1 is MGHDK, CDR2 SYGVNS. CDR3 size: 17 residues. DNA of the CDR3: TGTGCCAGCAGTGAGCCTAGCGGGAGGGCACGAGGTCACGAGCAGTACTTC. Protein: CASSEPSGRARGHEQYF.

The chain uses TRBV9 and TRBJ1-2, with no clear D. Germline V lookup: CDR1 SGDLS, CDR2 YYNGEE. The CDR3 is made up of 14 amino acids. V lost 0 bases to trimming and J lost 4 bases, with 10 bases between them. The chain's CDR3 is CASSVAREGYGYTF. CDR3 DNA sequence: TGTGCCAGCAGCGTAGCCCGGGAGGGCTATGGCTACACCTTC. The variable domain in full, with the rest retrieved from reference TRBV9 and TRBJ1-2, is DSGVTQTPKHLITATGQRVTLRCSPRSGDLSVYWYQQSLDQGLQFLIQYYNGEERAKGNILERFSAQQFPDLHSELNLSSLELGDSALYFCASSVAREGYGYTFGSGTRLTVV.

This sequence joins TRBV6-5 and TRBJ2-3, with D tentatively TRBD1 (5 bases). CDR3 length: 15 residues. Germline CDR1 is MNHEY and CDR2 is SVGAGI. V lost 0 bases to trimming and J lost 2 bases, with 9 bases between them. Here the CDR3 reads CASSYSGQVTDTQYF. CDR3 nucleotides: TGTGCCAGCAGTTACTCGGGGCAGGTCACAGATACGCAGTATTTT.

The CDR3 sequence is CATSSGTGGRDNYGYTF. CDR3 bases: TGTGCCACCAGCAGCGGGACAGGGGGCAGGGATAACTATGGCTACACCTTC. The V gene is TRBV15, the J gene TRBJ1-2; 12 bases line up with TRBD1. The V segment lost 3 bases and the J segment 1 base; nucleotides outside the gene matches: 6. This CDR3 is built from 17 residues. Germline assignment: CDR1 LNHNV and CDR2 YYDKDF (reference sequence).

V usage is TRBV6-1 and J usage is TRBJ1-2; 8 nucleotides agree with TRBD1. The CDR3 is 16 amino acids. Germline values: CDR1 MNHNS, CDR2 SASEGT. V shed 3 bases, J shed 1 base, and the junction held 7 bases outside the gene matches. The DNA for the CDR3 is TGTGCCAGCAGTGAGCGTGGACAGGGAGGTAACTATGGCTACACCTTC. Translation: CASSERGQGGNYGYTF.

This chain joins TRBV11-1 and TRBJ2-1, with D maybe TRBD1 (6 bases). Trimming left V 5 bases short and J 9 bases short, with 14 bases between. This CDR3 spans 13 amino acids. Germline V gene lookup returns CDR1 SGHAT and CDR2 FQDESV (reference sequence). CDR3 coding DNA: TGTGCCAGCAGCGGGTCACAGGGTCTTGAGCAGTTCTTC. Its translation: CASSGSQGLEQFF. Drawing the rest from reference TRBV11-1 and TRBJ2-1, the complete variable domain is EAEVAQSPRYKITEKSQAVAFWCDPISGHATLYWYRQILGQGPELLVQFQDESVVDDSQLPKDRFSAERLKGVDSTLKIQPAELGDSAMYLCASSGSQGLEQFFGPGTRLTVL.

The V call is TRBV19, the J call TRBJ1-2, with 8 positions matching TRBD1. Germline loops: CDR1 LNHDA, CDR2 SQIVND (reference sequence). The CDR3 has 15 amino acids. V lost 4 bases and J lost 2; bases outside the gene matches: 6. Here the CDR3 reads CASSSGTGSNYGYTF. CDR3 sequence (DNA): TGTGCCAGTAGTAGCGGGACAGGATCCAACTATGGCTACACCTTC.

The chain links TRBV6-6 to TRBJ2-7, with 7 nucleotides matching TRBD1. This CDR3 is 14 amino acids long. Losses at the gene ends were 2 bases for V and 3 bases for J; bases not matched to a gene: 4. CDR1 is MNHNY and CDR2 is SVGAGI in the germline V gene (reference sequence). CDR3 sequence (DNA): TGTGCCAGCAGTTACGGGACAGTAAACTACGAGCAGTACTTC. Its translation is CASSYGTVNYEQYF.

The DNA of the CDR3 is TGTGCCAGCAGCACCGGGACTAGCGGGGTAGCTAGCACAGATACGCAGTATTTT. This translates into CASSTGTSGVASTDTQYF. The rearrangement uses TRBV9 and TRBJ2-3, with 13 bases matching TRBD2. Trimming took 4 bases from V and 0 from J; bases not matched to a gene: 8. The CDR3 runs 18 residues. From germline, CDR1 is SGDLS and CDR2 YYNGEE.

J is TRBJ1-1 and V is TRBV7-2; D ambiguous. Deletions cut 3 bases from V and 0 bases from J, with 20 bases between. The CDR3 runs 18 residues. Germline V gene data show CDR1 as SGHTA and CDR2 as FQGNSA. CDR3 loop: CASSFRPGIGRMNTEAFF. The CDR3 DNA reads TGTGCCAGCAGCTTCCGACCGGGAATAGGGAGAATGAACACTGAAGCTTTCTTT.

V and J are TRBV19 and TRBJ1-5; TRBD1 matches at 11 bases. This CDR3 is 17 amino acids long. Germline V CDR1 and CDR2: LNHDA, SQIVND (reference sequence). The ends lost 5 bases at V and 0 bases at J; junction bases unmatched: 6. CDR3 coding DNA: TGTGCCAGTAGTTTTGGGACAGGGGGATATAGCAATCAGCCCCAGCATTTT. It translates to CASSFGTGGYSNQPQHF. Combining the CDR3 with reference TRBV19 and TRBJ1-5 gives the whole variable domain DGGITQSPKYLFRKEGQNVTLSCEQNLNHDAMYWYRQDPGQGLRLIYYSQIVNDFQKGDIAEGYSVSREKKESFPLTVTSAQKNPTAFYLCASSFGTGGYSNQPQHFGDGTRLSIL.

The rearrangement uses TRBV9 and TRBJ1-5, with 8 positions matching TRBD1. The junction had 4 bases not matched to a gene; V was cut back by 0 bases and J by 5 bases. The CDR3 runs 15 residues. Per the germline V gene, CDR1 is SGDLS and CDR2 is YYNGEE. CDR3 nucleotides: TGTGCCAGCAGCGTAGTACAGGGGGATCATCAGCCCCAGCATTTT. It specifies CASSVVQGDHQPQHF.

The genes are TRBV15 and TRBJ2-3; 12 nucleotides match TRBD2. CDR1 LNHNV and CDR2 YYDKDF come from the germline V gene (reference sequence). V gave up 3 bases and J gave up 4 bases; unmatched junction bases: 8. The CDR3 runs 17 residues. The CDR3 here is CATSRQPGLAGPDTQYF. The CDR3 bases are TGTGCCACCAGCAGGCAACCCGGACTAGCGGGGCCAGATACGCAGTATTTT.

The J gene is TRBJ2-3, the V gene TRBV4-1; D is unclear. Trimming removed 3 bases from V and 1 base from J, with 17 bases in between. The CDR3 covers 17 residues. From germline, CDR1 is MGHRA and CDR2 YSYEKL. The CDR3 reads CASSQKTVVSGTDTQYF. The CDR3, as DNA: TGCGCCAGCAGCCAGAAGACTGTGGTTTCAGGCACAGATACGCAGTATTTT.

This clone was detected only a few times. The chain employs TRBV5-8 and TRBJ2-2; D may be TRBD1 (5 bases). Germline CDR1 and CDR2: SGHTS and YDEGEE. V was cut by 6 bases and J by 2 bases, with 17 bases left in between. The CDR3 has 16 amino acids. CDR3 sequence reads: CASIKGLSLNTGELFF. The CDR3 DNA follows: TGTGCCAGCATTAAGGGGCTGTCGTTAAACACCGGGGAGCTGTTTTTT.

The chain recombines TRBV9 with TRBJ2-3; TRBD1 aligns across 10 bases. The CDR3 is 15 residues long. Looked up from germline, CDR1 is SGDLS and CDR2 is YYNGEE. Unmatched junction bases numbered 3, after V lost 2 bases and J lost 3 bases. Written as DNA, the CDR3 is TGTGCCAGCAGCGTCTTGGACAGGGGGACAGATACGCAGTATTTT. Protein product: CASSVLDRGTDTQYF. Full variable domain (outside the CDR3, taken from reference TRBV9 and TRBJ2-3): DSGVTQTPKHLITATGQRVTLRCSPRSGDLSVYWYQQSLDQGLQFLIQYYNGEERAKGNILERFSAQQFPDLHSELNLSSLELGDSALYFCASSVLDRGTDTQYFGPGTRLTVL.

The V and J genes are TRBV7-2 and TRBJ1-2, with no clear D. V was trimmed by 0 bases and J by 5 bases, leaving 13 bases between them. The length of the CDR3 is 15 residues. The germline V gene encodes CDR1 SGHTA and CDR2 FQGNSA. CDR3 nucleotides: TGTGCCAGCAGCTTAGCGCGTTCTGTAACGTATGGCTACACCTTC. Its translation: CASSLARSVTYGYTF.

The chain couples TRBV6-1 to TRBJ1-4; 8 positions agree with TRBD1. Germline CDR1 is MNHNS and CDR2 is SASEGT. This CDR3 spans 15 amino acids. The V gene end was trimmed by 7 bases and the J gene end by 0 bases; junction bases not matched to a gene: 4. Here the CDR3 DNA reads TGTGCCAGCACCCCGGGACAGGCAACTAATGAAAAACTGTTTTTT. It yields the protein CASTPGQATNEKLFF.

The chain uses TRBV7-2 and TRBJ2-1, with D possibly TRBD2 on 6 matching bases. The CDR3 is 16 residues long. V gave up 2 bases and J gave up 1 base, with 12 bases separating them. Looked up from germline, CDR1 is SGHTA and CDR2 is FQGNSA. The CDR3 is CASSLHGRGSYNEQFF. For the CDR3, the DNA is TGTGCCAGCAGCTTACACGGTCGGGGGTCCTACAATGAGCAGTTCTTC.

The genes are TRBV7-8 and TRBJ2-3; D is unresolved. The V end lost 5 bases, the J end lost 0 bases, and 6 bases lay between the germline ends. The CDR3 runs 13 residues. Germline V gene data show CDR1 as SGHVS and CDR2 as FQNEAQ. DNA of the CDR3: TGTGCCAGCAGCAAGACTAGCACAGATACGCAGTATTTT. Its protein is CASSKTSTDTQYF. The full variable domain, rest sourced from reference TRBV7-8 and TRBJ2-3, is GAGVSQSPRYKVAKRGQDVALRCDPISGHVSLFWYQQALGQGPEFLTYFQNEAQLDKSGLPSDRFFAERPEGSVSTLKIQRTQQEDSAVYLCASSKTSTDTQYFGPGTRLTVL.

The CDR3, as DNA: TGTGCCACCAGTGATTGGGACACCTATGAGCAGTTCTTC. It encodes CATSDWDTYEQFF. V usage is TRBV24-1 and J usage is TRBJ2-1, with a possible D match to TRBD1 (6 bases). Trimming took 2 bases from V and 8 from J, leaving 9 bases between them. Germline assignment: CDR1 KGHDR and CDR2 SFDVKD. CDR3 size: 13 residues.

This clone was seen just once. V and J are TRBV7-9 and TRBJ2-1; TRBD2 aligns across 9 bases. CDR3 length: 18 residues. The ends lost 3 bases at V and 2 bases at J; junction bases unmatched: 11. Germline CDR1 is SEHNR and CDR2 is FQNEAQ (reference sequence). This CDR3 reads CASSFSLKLAGTYNEQFF. The CDR3 DNA follows: TGTGCCAGCAGCTTTAGTTTGAAACTAGCGGGTACCTACAATGAGCAGTTCTTC.

The table lists this clone with a few counts. The gene calls are TRBV29-1 and TRBJ2-2, with a weak D call TRBD2 (6 bases). Germline V CDR1 and CDR2: SQVTM, ANQGSEA. The CDR3 contains 13 residues. Trimming took 6 bases from V and 7 from J, leaving 15 bases between them. CDR3 amino acids: CSVREIGDGELFF. The CDR3 region has the DNA TGCAGCGTACGGGAGATCGGTGACGGGGAGCTGTTTTTT.

This clone was counted once. This chain joins TRBV19 and TRBJ1-2; weak D call: TRBD1 (6 bases). The CDR3 runs 17 residues. The V gene lost 7 bases and the J gene lost 2 bases, with 23 bases spanning the gap. Looked up from germline, CDR1 is LNHDA and CDR2 is SQIVND (reference sequence). The CDR3 coding sequence is TGTGCCAGTACCTCGCCCACAGGGAAAGTACTAAACTATGGCTACACCTTC. Protein: CASTSPTGKVLNYGYTF.